This T cell receptor beta chain was captured by sequencing in a study of T cell repertoires in cytomegalovirus infection. Study information: From public TCR beta signatures came an indication of both CMV infection and matching HLA type. Points from the study as a whole: The ex vivo response was dominated by HLA-C-restricted CMV-specific TCR beta clonotypes.

TCRdb analysed the reads with MiXCR anew, one entry per CDR3 protein. The data hold roughly 760,000 distinct CDR3 sequences, with less than 40% observed a single time. On this clonotype: Its matching antigen is unknown.

The length of the CDR3 is 14 residues. Germline assignment: CDR1 SGHAT and CDR2 FQNNGV. V lost 0 bases, J lost 6 bases, and 3 bases stayed unmatched. The chain combines TRBV11-2 with TRBJ2-7; 9 bases line up with TRBD2. The sequencing input was PBMCs. This TCR was recovered from a human donor in good health (CMV status not recorded). Some clones in this sample may be carry-over from other donors' samples. The CDR3 sequence is CASSLEASGIEQYF. CDR3 DNA sequence: TGTGCCAGCAGCTTAGAGGCTAGCGGGATCGAGCAGTACTTC.